This T cell receptor (beta chain) was sequenced during a study of blood T cell repertoires in COVID-19. Study background: PBMCs, B-cell-depleted T cells, or T cells were the source of the cDNA or gDNA that made up the material.

Living in 20 to 30 US areas, the participants were between roughly 18 and 95 years of age. Self-reported history from a screening survey and questionnaire set each donor's cohort. The assay was immunoSEQ multiplex PCR, and TCRdb's table has in-frame clones only and misses some. The data hold fewer than 250,000 clones, with about 91% observed a single time. V was clipped by 3 bases and J by 3 bases; unmatched bases: 4. Per germline, CDR1 SEHNR and CDR2 FQNEAQ (reference sequence). The length of the CDR3 is 18 residues. Sequences were obtained from PBMCs or T cells enriched from blood (not recorded which). V usage is TRBV7-9 and J usage is TRBJ2-2; 16 nucleotides match TRBD2. The receptor was isolated from a woman aged 25 to 45 with acute COVID-19. CDR3 in amino acids: CASSLGLAGGLHTGELFF. CDR3 bases: TGTGCCAGCAGCTTGGGACTAGCGGGGGGGCTTCACACCGGGGAGCTGTTTTTT.